This is a list of T cell receptor beta chains from one sample in a study of blood T cell repertoires in COVID-19. Clones were sequenced by immunoSEQ multiplex PCR, and TCRdb holds only the in-frame ones, with some missing. The repertoire holds 90,000 to 120,000 clones, with around 84% as singletons. The sequenced sample consisted of peripheral blood. Receptors originate from a man aged 55 to 70 with acute or convalescent COVID-19. Both conserved end residues are part of each CDR3. The D gene is left open where the match is weak. Some rows mark clone size as missing; the rest say once, few, many or name a class of expanded clone.

J gene	V gene	clone size	D gene	CDR3 DNA	CDR3 protein
TRBJ1-1	TRBV5-4	.	TRBD1	TGTGCCAGCAGCCCGAAAGCGGGACAGGGTTGGACTGAAGCTTTCTTT	CASSPKAGQGWTEAFF
TRBJ1-3	TRBV7-9	.	.	TGTGCCAGCAGCTTAGGGCCTGGAAACACCATATATTTT	CASSLGPGNTIYF
TRBJ1-2	TRBV6-6	.	.	TGTGCCAGCAGCCACGGACAGAACAACTATGGCTACACCTTC	CASSHGQNNYGYTF
TRBJ2-1	TRBV11-3	.	TRBD2	TGTGCCAGCAGCTTGAGCGGGAGTTACTCCTACAATGAGCAGTTCTTC	CASSLSGSYSYNEQFF
TRBJ2-3	TRBV3-1/TRBV3-2	.	.	TGTGCCAGCAGCCATATGCGCCCCCCAGATACGCAGTATTTT	CASSHMRPPDTQYF
TRBJ2-7	TRBV2	.	.	TGTGCCAGCAGTGAATTCGGGGTCACCTACGAGCAGTACTTC	CASSEFGVTYEQYF
TRBJ1-5	TRBV3-1/TRBV3-2	.	TRBD1	TGTGCCAGCAGCCAAGGGGACAGGGTCAATCAGCCCCAGCATTTT	CASSQGDRVNQPQHF
TRBJ2-1	TRBV6-5	.	TRBD2	TGTGCCAGCAGCCGTAGCGGGAGGGCAAATGAGCAGTTCTTC	CASSRSGRANEQFF
TRBJ2-7	TRBV5-5	once	TRBD1	TGTGCCAGCAGCTTGGCCGACAGGGGGGCCCTCTACGAGCAGTACTTC	CASSLADRGALYEQYF
TRBJ2-3	TRBV11-2	.	TRBD2	TGTGCCAGCAGCCCGGTAGCGGGAGGGACCGATACGCAGTATTTT	CASSPVAGGTDTQYF
TRBJ2-3	TRBV27	.	.	TGTGCCAGCAGTTCCCTAGCGCTTAGCACAGATACGCAGTATTTT	CASSSLALSTDTQYF
TRBJ2-4	TRBV10-2	.	TRBD2	TGCGCCAGCAGAGATCACGGGACTAGCGGAAACCTAGCCAAAAACATTCAGTACTTC	CASRDHGTSGNLAKNIQYF
TRBJ2-5	TRBV18	.	.	TGTGCCAGCTCCCCGTCCGGCGGACAAGAGACCCAGTACTTC	CASSPSGGQETQYF
TRBJ1-6	TRBV2	.	.	TGTGCCAGCAGTGAATATCAGGGGCCCCTCAATTCACCCCTCCACTTT	CASSEYQGPLNSPLHF
TRBJ2-1	TRBV25-1	.	.	TGTGCCAGCAGTGAATTTAAACAGGGTCGGCACAATGAGCAGTTCTTC	CASSEFKQGRHNEQFF
TRBJ2-7	TRBV10-3	.	TRBD2	TGTGCCATCAGTGATCCTAGCGGGAGTTTCTACGAGCAGTACTTC	CAISDPSGSFYEQYF
TRBJ1-4	TRBV9	.	.	TGTGCCAGCAGCCTACTGTCAACTAATGAAAAACTGTTTTTT	CASSLLSTNEKLFF
TRBJ2-1	TRBV11-3	.	.	TGTGCCAGCAGCTTACCCCGCCTAGCTTTGAATGAGCAGTTCTTC	CASSLPRLALNEQFF
TRBJ2-3	TRBV19	once	.	TGTGCCAGTAGTAGACTAGACAATACAGATACGCAGTATTTT	CASSRLDNTDTQYF
TRBJ2-3	TRBV9	once	TRBD1	TGTGCCAGCAGCCCCCGGACAGGGGATGGTGATACGCAGTATTTT	CASSPRTGDGDTQYF
TRBJ2-7	TRBV18	few	.	TGTGCCAGCTCACCGGGCGGGAAAGACGAGCAGTACTTC	CASSPGGKDEQYF
TRBJ2-5	TRBV7-9	few	.	TGTGCCAGCAGCTTACGGCAGGGGCGGAACGGGTACTTC	CASSLRQGRNGYF
TRBJ2-3	TRBV3-1/TRBV3-2	few	.	TGTGCCAGCAGTCGCAGGGGACCAGATACGCAGTATTTT	CASSRRGPDTQYF
TRBJ2-5	TRBV19	.	TRBD2	TGTGCCAGTAGTCGGGAGGGAGTCGGGGAGACCCAGTACTTC	CASSREGVGETQYF
TRBJ1-5	TRBV7-8	few	TRBD1	TGTGCCAGCAGCCGGACAGGGGGCTCAATGACCCAGCCCCAGCATTTT	CASSRTGGSMTQPQHF
TRBJ1-6	TRBV4-3	once	TRBD1	TGCGCCAGCAGCCAAGATAAAGGGGACAGGGTTTATTCACCCCTCCACTTT	CASSQDKGDRVYSPLHF
TRBJ2-1	TRBV20-1	few	TRBD1	TGCAGTGCTAGTGGCGGGACAGGTGACAATGAGCAGTTCTTC	CSASGGTGDNEQFF
TRBJ1-1	TRBV19	.	TRBD1	TGTGCCAGTAGTATGAACAGGGGGACTGAAGCTTTCTTT	CASSMNRGTEAFF
TRBJ2-2	TRBV7-2	.	.	TGTGCCAGCAGCTTAGTAGGGAGTGCCGGGGAGCTGTTTTTT	CASSLVGSAGELFF
TRBJ2-6	TRBV6-5	.	.	TGTGCCAGCAGTTACACGGGGGTTGGGGCCAACGTCCTGACTTTC	CASSYTGVGANVLTF
TRBJ2-1	TRBV3-1/TRBV3-2	.	TRBD2	TGTGCCAGCAGACGAGAGGAAGCGGGGTCCTACAATGAGCAGTTCTTC	CASRREEAGSYNEQFF
TRBJ2-1	TRBV11-2	.	TRBD2	TGTGCCAGCAGCTGGGGATCCGGGACTAGCGGGAGGGAGCAGTTCTTC	CASSWGSGTSGREQFF
TRBJ2-3	TRBV6-5	once	.	TGTGCCAGCAGTTACGGCAGGGGTAGCACAGATACGCAGTATTTT	CASSYGRGSTDTQYF
TRBJ1-2	TRBV28	.	TRBD1	TGTGCCAGCAGTTCGGACAGGGCAATCGGAGACTATGGCTACACCTTC	CASSSDRAIGDYGYTF
TRBJ1-1	TRBV6-4	.	TRBD1	TGTGCCAGCAGGGAGGACAGGGGCGCTGAAGCTTTCTTT	CASREDRGAEAFF
TRBJ2-7	TRBV24-1	once	.	TGTGCCACCAGTGCCTCCGGCCGGGGGACGGGCGAGCAGTACTTC	CATSASGRGTGEQYF
TRBJ2-2	TRBV9	.	.	TGTGCCAGCAGTACGACTCCCACCGGGGAGCTGTTTTTT	CASSTTPTGELFF
TRBJ1-5	TRBV2	.	.	TGTGCCAGCAGTGTAGGAGGGAATCAGCCCCAGCATTTT	CASSVGGNQPQHF
TRBJ2-2	TRBV12-5	.	TRBD2	TGTGCTAGTGGGTCTAGCGGGAGGCGGCCCGGGGAGCTGTTTTTT	CASGSSGRRPGELFF
TRBJ1-4	TRBV7-2	.	.	TGTGCCAGCAGCCCCACAGGGAGATGGGATGAAAAACTGTTTTTT	CASSPTGRWDEKLFF